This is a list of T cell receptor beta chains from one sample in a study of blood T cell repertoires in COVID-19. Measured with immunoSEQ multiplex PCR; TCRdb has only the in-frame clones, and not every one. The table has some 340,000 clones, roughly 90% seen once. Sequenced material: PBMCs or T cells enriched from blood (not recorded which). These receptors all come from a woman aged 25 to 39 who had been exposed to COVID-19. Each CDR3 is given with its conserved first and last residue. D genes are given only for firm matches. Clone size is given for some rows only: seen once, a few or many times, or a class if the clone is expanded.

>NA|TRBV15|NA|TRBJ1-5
CATSRDQAGYQPQHF
TGTGCCACCAGCAGAGATCAGGCAGGCTATCAGCCCCAGCATTTT
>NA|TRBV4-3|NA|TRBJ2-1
CASSQDVQHEQFF
TGCGCCAGCAGCCAAGATGTACAGCATGAGCAGTTCTTC
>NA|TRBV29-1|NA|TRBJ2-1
CSVVLGGPSSYNEQFF
TGCAGCGTCGTTTTGGGGGGACCGAGCTCCTACAATGAGCAGTTCTTC
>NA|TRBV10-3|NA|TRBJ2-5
CAIGPGLQETQYF
TGTGCCATAGGACCGGGACTGCAAGAGACCCAGTACTTC
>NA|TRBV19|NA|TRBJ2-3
CASTQGSTDTQYF
TGTGCCAGTACCCAGGGGAGCACAGATACGCAGTATTTT
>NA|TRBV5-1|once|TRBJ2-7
CASSLGWTSPNYEQYF
TGCGCCAGCAGCTTGGGTTGGACAAGTCCAAACTACGAGCAGTACTTC
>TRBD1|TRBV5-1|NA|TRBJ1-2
CASSLGQGRGYTF
TGCGCCAGCAGCTTAGGACAGGGGCGCGGCTACACCTTC
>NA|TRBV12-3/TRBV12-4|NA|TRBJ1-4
CASTPRENEKLFF
TGTGCCAGCACCCCGAGGGAGAATGAAAAACTGTTTTTT
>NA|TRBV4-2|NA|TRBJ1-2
CASSQDQVTGYGYTF
TGTGCCAGCAGCCAAGACCAGGTGACCGGCTATGGCTACACCTTC
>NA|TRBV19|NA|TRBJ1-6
CASSIGSSYNSPLHF
TGTGCCAGTAGTATCGGTAGCTCCTATAATTCACCCCTCCACTTT
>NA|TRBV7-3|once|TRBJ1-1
CASSLTSGAYTEAFF
TGTGCCAGCAGCTTAACTTCAGGGGCCTACACTGAAGCTTTCTTT
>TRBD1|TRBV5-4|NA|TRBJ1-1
CASSLTIRGLIAEAFF
TGTGCCAGCAGCTTGACGATCAGGGGGCTAATCGCTGAAGCTTTCTTT
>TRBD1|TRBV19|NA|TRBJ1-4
CASSMTPQGMNEKLFF
TGTGCCAGTAGTATGACCCCACAGGGGATGAATGAAAAACTGTTTTTT
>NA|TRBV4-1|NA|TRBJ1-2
CASSQALIHDHYGYTF
TGCGCCAGCAGCCAGGCCCTCATTCATGATCACTATGGCTACACCTTC
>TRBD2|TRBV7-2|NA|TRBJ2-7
CASSFSGGRGTYEQYF
TGTGCCAGCAGCTTTTCGGGGGGACGGGGTACCTACGAGCAGTACTTC
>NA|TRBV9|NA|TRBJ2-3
CASSVADGGLIDTQYF
TGTGCCAGCAGCGTAGCGGACGGGGGGCTGATAGATACGCAGTATTTT
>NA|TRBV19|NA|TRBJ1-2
CASSIVGQVNGYTF
TGTGCCAGTAGTATAGTGGGTCAGGTGAATGGCTACACCTTC
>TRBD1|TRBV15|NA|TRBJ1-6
CATSTRDRGSPLHF
TGTGCCACCAGCACCCGGGACAGGGGTTCACCCCTCCACTTT
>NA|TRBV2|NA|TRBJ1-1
CASRADSNTEAFF
TGTGCCAGCAGAGCCGACAGTAACACTGAAGCTTTCTTT
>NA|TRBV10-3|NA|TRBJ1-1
CAISETGGAFF
TGTGCCATCAGTGAAACAGGTGGGGCTTTCTTT
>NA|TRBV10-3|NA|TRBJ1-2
CAIRPGDYGYTF
TGTGCCATCAGGCCGGGGGACTATGGCTACACCTTC
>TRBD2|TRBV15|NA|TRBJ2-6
CATSSRRGGLSGANVLTF
TGTGCCACCAGCAGTCGACGGGGGGGACTCTCTGGGGCCAACGTCCTGACTTTC
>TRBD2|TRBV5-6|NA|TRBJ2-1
CASSFLAGGPWYNEQFF
TGTGCCAGCAGCTTCCTAGCGGGGGGGCCATGGTACAATGAGCAGTTCTTC
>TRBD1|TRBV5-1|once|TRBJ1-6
CASSRGTGGDYNSPLHF
TGCGCCAGCAGCCGAGGGACAGGGGGCGATTATAATTCACCCCTCCACTTT
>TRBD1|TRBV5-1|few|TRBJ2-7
CASSLVVGRGHEQYF
TGCGCCAGCAGCTTGGTAGTCGGCAGGGGGCACGAGCAGTACTTC
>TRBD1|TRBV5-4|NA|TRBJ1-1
CASSLQGPVNTEAFF
TGTGCCAGCAGCCTACAGGGGCCCGTGAACACTGAAGCTTTCTTT
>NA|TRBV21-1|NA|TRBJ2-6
CASSKQDRASGANVLTF
TGTGCCAGCAGCAAACAGGACAGGGCCTCTGGGGCCAACGTCCTGACTTTC
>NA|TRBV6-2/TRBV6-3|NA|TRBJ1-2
CASSYEWAGPGYGYTF
TGTGCCAGCAGTTACGAGTGGGCAGGGCCCGGCTATGGCTACACCTTC
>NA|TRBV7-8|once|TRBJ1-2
CASSPLAGNYGYTF
TGTGCCAGCAGCCCATTAGCGGGGAACTATGGCTACACCTTC
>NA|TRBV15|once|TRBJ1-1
CATSRTTQNTEAFF
TGTGCCACCAGCAGAACAACACAGAACACTGAAGCTTTCTTT
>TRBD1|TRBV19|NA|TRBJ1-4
CASSTQGAGDEKLFF
TGTGCCAGTAGTACACAGGGGGCTGGTGATGAAAAACTGTTTTTT
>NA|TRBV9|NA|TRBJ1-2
CASSAVLNGYTF
TGTGCCAGCAGCGCGGTGCTAAATGGCTACACCTTC
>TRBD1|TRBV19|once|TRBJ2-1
CASSNRGGAYNEQFF
TGTGCCAGTAGTAATAGAGGGGGCGCTTACAATGAGCAGTTCTTC
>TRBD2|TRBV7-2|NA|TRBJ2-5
CASSLVAGASQETQYF
TGTGCCAGCAGCTTAGTAGCGGGGGCCTCCCAAGAGACCCAGTACTTC
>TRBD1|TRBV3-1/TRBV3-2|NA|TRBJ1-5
CAPGPGGANQPQHF
TGTGCCCCTGGTCCAGGGGGCGCGAATCAGCCCCAGCATTTT
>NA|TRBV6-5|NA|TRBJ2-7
CAMGSRSLSYEQYF
TGTGCCATGGGGAGCCGGTCCCTTTCCTACGAGCAGTACTTC
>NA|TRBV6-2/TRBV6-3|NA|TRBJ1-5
CASSYSAVDQPQHF
TGTGCCAGCAGTTACTCGGCCGTGGATCAGCCCCAGCATTTT
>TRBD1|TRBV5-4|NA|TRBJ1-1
CASSVTGGSGTEAFF
TGTGCCAGCAGCGTTACAGGGGGCTCGGGAACTGAAGCTTTCTTT
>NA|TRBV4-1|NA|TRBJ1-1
CASSQQDGLTEAFF
TGCGCCAGCAGCCAACAAGACGGACTTACTGAAGCTTTCTTT
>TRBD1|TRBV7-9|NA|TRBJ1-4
CASSPDRGANEKLFF
TGTGCCAGCAGCCCCGACAGGGGGGCTAATGAAAAACTGTTTTTT
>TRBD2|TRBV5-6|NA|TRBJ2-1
CASSLPGLVPYNEQFF
TGTGCCAGCAGCTTGCCGGGACTAGTCCCCTACAATGAGCAGTTCTTC
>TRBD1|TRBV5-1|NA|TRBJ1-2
CASSSGTGGPAYGYTF
TGCGCCAGCAGCTCCGGGACAGGGGGCCCTGCCTATGGCTACACCTTC
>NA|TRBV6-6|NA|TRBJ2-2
CASSYPVGAGELFF
TGTGCCAGCAGTTACCCCGTGGGCGCCGGGGAGCTGTTTTTT
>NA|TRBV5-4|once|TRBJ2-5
CASSLGPQETQYF
TGTGCCAGCAGCCTCGGTCCTCAAGAGACCCAGTACTTC
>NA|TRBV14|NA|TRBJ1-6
CASSAHRDSPLHF
TGTGCCAGCAGCGCCCACAGGGATTCACCCCTCCACTTT
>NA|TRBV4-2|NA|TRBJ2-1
CASSQGPGGRGHNEQFF
TGTGCCAGCAGCCAAGGCCCCGGGGGGCGGGGGCACAATGAGCAGTTCTTC
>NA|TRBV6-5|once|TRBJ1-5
CASSFDRKNQPQHF
TGTGCCAGCAGCTTTGACAGGAAGAATCAGCCCCAGCATTTT
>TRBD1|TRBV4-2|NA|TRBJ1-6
CASSLPPGARGYNSPLHF
TGTGCCAGCAGCCTACCGCCAGGGGCCAGGGGGTATAATTCACCCCTCCACTTT
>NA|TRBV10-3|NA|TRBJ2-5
CAIKPGANQETQYF
TGTGCCATCAAGCCGGGAGCCAACCAAGAGACCCAGTACTTC
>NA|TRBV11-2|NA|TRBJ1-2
CASSLEAGPYHYGYTF
TGTGCCAGCAGCTTAGAGGCAGGGCCCTATCACTATGGCTACACCTTC
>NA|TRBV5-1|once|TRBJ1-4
CASSLAGAGEKLFF
TGCGCCAGCAGCTTGGCAGGGGCGGGTGAAAAACTGTTTTTT
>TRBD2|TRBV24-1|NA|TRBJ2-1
CATSDWLAGYNEQFF
TGTGCCACCAGTGATTGGCTAGCGGGGTACAATGAGCAGTTCTTC
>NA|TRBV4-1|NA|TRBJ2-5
CASSQPITSSPETQYF
TGCGCCAGCAGCCAACCGATTACTAGTTCCCCAGAGACCCAGTACTTC
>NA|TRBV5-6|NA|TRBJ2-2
CASSLLFSQGTGELFF
TGTGCCAGCAGCCTCTTGTTCTCACAGGGAACCGGGGAGCTGTTTTTT